These 31 T cell receptor beta chains were sequenced from one sample in a study of blood T cell repertoires in COVID-19 (dated by TCRdb to about 2020). The library came from the immunoSEQ multiplex PCR assay. The clones in this table, taken by TCRdb from immuneACCESS, are in-frame only. Not every clone is retained; where verified, under half of the shortfall comes from an unresolved V gene, and the cause of the rest is unknown. For this sample there are some 110,000 clones; 90% appear just once. The ten largest clones add up to 1.8% of the sample. The sample comprised peripheral blood. These receptors were collected from a human donor with active COVID-19. The donor label of this sample is uncertain.

This clone has a handful of counts. V gene TRBV7-3 combines with J gene TRBJ2-1; 10 bases line up with TRBD1. The CDR3 extends over 15 amino acids. Per the germline V gene, CDR1 is SGHTA and CDR2 is FQGTGA. Trimming cost V 5 bases and J 4 bases; bases outside gene matches: 5. Written as DNA, the CDR3 is TGTGCCAGCAGCCACGGACAGGGGGAGTACAATGAGCAGTTCTTC. It yields the protein CASSHGQGEYNEQFF.

V usage is TRBV6-2 or TRBV6-3 and J usage is TRBJ2-1; D possibly corresponds to TRBD1 (5 bases). The CDR3 runs to 15 residues. The germline gives CDR1 MNHEY, CDR2 SVGEGT. V lost 5 bases, J lost 5 bases, and 16 bases lay in between. CDR3 amino acids: CASSDGATDHNEQFF. CDR3 nucleotides: TGTGCCAGCAGTGATGGGGCGACAGATCACAATGAGCAGTTCTTC.

The V call is TRBV5-4, the J call TRBJ2-5, with 9 bases aligning to TRBD1. Germline CDR1 is SGHNT and CDR2 is YYREEE (reference sequence). The CDR3 has 14 amino acids. The ends lost 8 bases at V and 4 bases at J; junction bases unmatched: 9. The CDR3, as DNA: TGTGCCAGTTCTAGAGGGACAGGGAGAGAGACCCAGTACTTC. Amino acids: CASSRGTGRETQYF.

CDR3 sequence reads: CASSLVGQGNNSPLHF. CDR3 bases: TGCGCCAGCAGCTTGGTAGGACAGGGAAATAATTCACCCCTCCACTTT. The chain uses TRBV5-1 and TRBJ1-6; 8 bases are shared with TRBD1. This CDR3 contains 16 residues. Germline CDR1 reads SGHRS; CDR2 reads YFSETQ. V shed 0 bases and J 5 bases; nucleotides not matched to a gene: 4.

The chain recombines TRBV9 with TRBJ1-2; 8 nucleotides match TRBD1. The V and J ends lost 0 bases and 4 bases, in that order; junction bases with no gene match: 8. The CDR3 length is 16 residues. The germline CDR1 and CDR2 sequences are SGDLS and YYNGEE. DNA for the CDR3: TGTGCCAGCAGCGTAGCCCACGGCACAGGGGGCTATGGCTACACCTTC. Amino acid sequence: CASSVAHGTGGYGYTF.

The chain uses TRBV7-8 and TRBJ2-1; the match to TRBD1 covers 8 bases. There are 15 residues in the CDR3. Germline CDR1 and CDR2: SGHVS and FQNEAQ. Germline trimming cut 9 bases from V and 4 bases from J; bases unmatched to any gene: 11. The CDR3 loop is CASLILGTGYNEQFF. The CDR3 DNA reads as TGTGCCAGTCTTATCTTAGGGACAGGATACAATGAGCAGTTCTTC.

This chain links TRBV4-1 with TRBJ1-2; 7 bases agree with TRBD1. V lost 4 bases, J lost 2 bases, and 10 bases stayed unmatched. CDR1 and CDR2 (germline): MGHRA, YSYEKL. The CDR3 consists of 16 residues. CDR3 nucleotide sequence: TGCGCCAGCAGCCTCTCTAGGGGGCGCCTAAACTATGGCTACACCTTC. It codes for CASSLSRGRLNYGYTF.

This sequence joins TRBV7-3 and TRBJ2-3; 8 bases agree with TRBD1. V was pared by 5 bases and J by 3 bases, with 10 bases of the junction left unmatched. From germline, CDR1 is SGHTA and CDR2 FQGTGA. The CDR3 length is 16 residues. This chain's CDR3 is CASSKDRAPGTDTQYF. The CDR3 nucleotides are TGTGCCAGCAGCAAGGACAGGGCGCCTGGGACAGATACGCAGTATTTT.

The chain combines TRBV9 with TRBJ1-6; 8 bases align to TRBD1. The germline V gene encodes CDR1 SGDLS and CDR2 YYNGEE. V dropped 3 bases and J dropped 9; count of bases not matched to a gene: 8. This CDR3 comprises 15 residues. In nucleotides, the CDR3 is TGTGCCAGCAGCGGGACCACAGGGGGGAGTTCACCCCTCCACTTT. Protein product: CASSGTTGGSSPLHF.

This chain joins TRBV9 and TRBJ2-5; 7 bases fit TRBD1. V shed 3 bases, J shed 7 bases, and the junction held 6 bases outside the gene matches. This CDR3 has 13 amino acids. CDR1 and CDR2 (germline): SGDLS, YYNGEE. In nucleotides, the CDR3 is TGTGCCAGCAGCGCAGGGGGTTCGTGGACCCAGTACTTC. Translating it yields CASSAGGSWTQYF.

This clone appeared a few times. This chain uses TRBV28 with TRBJ1-2, with D maybe TRBD1 (5 bases). The germline gives CDR1 MDHEN, CDR2 SYDVKM. This CDR3 has 15 amino acids. The V end was cut by 4 bases, the J end by 3 bases, with 15 bases between. In DNA form, the CDR3 reads TGTGCCAGCAGTTCCCCTCCCAGGGAGGACTATGGCTACACCTTC. This encodes CASSSPPREDYGYTF.

This clone was observed a few times. The rearrangement uses TRBV3-1 (or the pseudogene TRBV3-2) and TRBJ1-6, with 10 bases identical to TRBD1. Germline CDR1 and CDR2: LGHDT and YNNKEL (reference sequence). The CDR3 has 17 amino acids. J gave up 7 bases and V 3 bases, and 9 bases lay outside the gene matches. As DNA, the CDR3 is TGTGCCAGCAGCCAGGGACAGGGGCCGGTGGTCAATTCACCCCTCCACTTT. Its protein is CASSQGQGPVVNSPLHF.

V and J are TRBV20-1 and TRBJ1-2; no firm D call. The CDR3 length is 15 residues. Trimming removed 3 bases at V and 8 bases at J, with 22 bases between. The V gene's germline CDR1 is DFQATT and CDR2 SNEGSKA (reference sequence). The CDR3 DNA is TGCAGTGCTAGTGAAAATGGCCATTCCTTGTGGGGCTACACCTTC. Its translation is CSASENGHSLWGYTF.

The chain is built from TRBV6-2 or TRBV6-3 and TRBJ2-7, with 11 bases matching TRBD2. With 6 bases clipped from V and 4 bases from J, the junction kept 14 bases outside the gene matches. CDR3 length: 17 residues. Germline V CDR1 and CDR2: MNHEY, SVGEGT. The CDR3 sequence: CASSNLVRLAGKYEQYF. CDR3 in DNA: TGTGCCAGCAGCAACCTGGTACGACTAGCGGGGAAGTACGAGCAGTACTTC.

The V call is TRBV12-5, the J call TRBJ2-7; 7 bases are shared with TRBD2. The germline V gene has CDR1 LGHNT and CDR2 FRNRAP. This CDR3 has 16 amino acids. The trim removed 6 bases at V and 0 bases at J, leaving 11 bases unmatched. The CDR3 reads CASGLEGRALSYEQYF. For the CDR3, the DNA is TGTGCTAGTGGCCTTGAGGGGAGGGCGCTCTCCTACGAGCAGTACTTC.

The CDR3 spells CASSGGTGRFTEAFF. CDR3 DNA sequence: TGCGCCAGCAGCGGGGGGACAGGGCGGTTCACTGAAGCTTTCTTT. The chain combines TRBV5-1 with TRBJ1-1; 9 positions match TRBD1. V lost 4 bases and J lost 4; bases outside the gene matches: 8. CDR1 and CDR2 (germline): SGHRS, YFSETQ. CDR3 length: 15 amino acids.

CDR3 in amino acids: CASSRISSGPAKNIQYF. The CDR3 DNA sequence: TGTGCCAGCTCACGTATATCTAGCGGGCCAGCCAAAAACATTCAGTACTTC. This chain joins TRBV18 and TRBJ2-4; 8 positions agree with TRBD2. The germline V gene has CDR1 KGHSH and CDR2 LQKENI. Trimming at V came to 4 bases and at J to 0 bases, leaving 8 bases not matched to a gene. There are 17 residues in the CDR3.

The chain recombines TRBV6-6 with TRBJ2-3, with 8 bases aligning to TRBD1. The germline V gene encodes CDR1 MNHNY and CDR2 SVGAGI (reference sequence). With V trimmed by 6 bases and J by 5 bases, 7 bases remained unmatched. This CDR3 has 14 residues. The CDR3, as DNA: TGTGCCAGCAGGGCAGGGGGCTTTGTAGATACGCAGTATTTT. Translating it yields CASRAGGFVDTQYF.

This sequence joins TRBV18 and TRBJ1-5; D is perhaps TRBD1 (6 bases). The germline V and J ends were trimmed by 2 bases and 5 bases, with 13 bases remaining between them. Germline CDR1 KGHSH, CDR2 LQKENI. CDR3 size: 15 residues. CDR3 nucleotides: TGTGCCAGCTCACCAGAACAGGGACGGGATCAGCCCCAGCATTTT. Translation gives CASSPEQGRDQPQHF.

This chain links TRBV5-6 with TRBJ1-2; no clear D. Trimming shortened V by 4 bases and J by 0 bases, and 7 bases separated the two germline ends. The CDR3 spans 13 residues. From germline, CDR1 is SGHDT and CDR2 YYEEEE. The CDR3 coding sequence is TGTGCCAGCAGCGCACTAACTAACTATGGCTACACCTTC. Protein: CASSALTNYGYTF.

The V and J genes are TRBV19 and TRBJ1-2; 9 nucleotides match TRBD1. Germline values: CDR1 LNHDA, CDR2 SQIVND (reference sequence). The CDR3 covers 13 residues. J was trimmed by 8 bases and V by 7 bases; bases with no gene match: 8. CDR3 in DNA: TGTGCCAGTACTATTCGGACAGGGGAAGGCTACACCTTC. It yields the protein CASTIRTGEGYTF.

The gene calls are TRBV28 and TRBJ1-6; a weak D match, TRBD1 (5 bases). The CDR3 contains 13 residues. CDR1 and CDR2 from the germline V gene are MDHEN and SYDVKM. Between the trimmed V and J ends, which lost 3 bases and 15 bases, there was a span of 15 bases. The CDR3 is CASSFPGGGGLHF. Written as DNA, the CDR3 is TGTGCCAGCAGTTTCCCCGGGGGGGGTGGCCTCCACTTT. Filled out from reference TRBV28 and TRBJ1-6, the complete variable domain reads DVKVTQSSRYLVKRTGEKVFLECVQDMDHENMFWYRQDPGLGLRLIYFSYDVKMKEKGDIPEGYSVSREKKERFSLILESASTNQTSMYLCASSFPGGGGLHFGNGTRLTVT.

This chain connects TRBV4-1 to TRBJ1-4; D gene uncertain. CDR1 MGHRA and CDR2 YSYEKL come from the germline V gene. This CDR3 contains 17 residues. V was trimmed by 0 bases and J by 7 bases, leaving 18 bases between them. The CDR3 protein is CASSQEHFLGFAEKLFF. CDR3 bases: TGCGCCAGCAGCCAAGAACACTTTCTAGGCTTCGCTGAAAAACTGTTTTTT.

The chain combines TRBV7-8 with TRBJ2-1; D might be TRBD2 (7 bases). The CDR3 runs to 17 residues. From germline, CDR1 is SGHVS and CDR2 FQNEAQ. V was cut by 4 bases and J by 7 bases, with 23 bases left in between. The CDR3 DNA sequence: TGTGCCAGCAGCTATGGGAGGGGGGAAACACCACTAAATGAGCAGTTCTTC. This translates into CASSYGRGETPLNEQFF.

The genes are TRBV10-1 and TRBJ2-1; TRBD1 agrees at 7 bases. V lost 2 bases and J lost 4; bases outside the gene matches: 8. CDR1 is WNHNN, CDR2 SYGVQD, per germline (reference sequence). The CDR3 loop spans 16 amino acids. The CDR3 region has the DNA TGCGCCAGCAGTGAGGGAAGGGACAGAGCTTACAATGAGCAGTTCTTC. It yields the protein CASSEGRDRAYNEQFF.

The chain couples TRBV7-2 to TRBJ2-3; D uncertain. V was trimmed by 5 bases and J by 0 bases, leaving 9 bases between them. The CDR3 is 14 residues long. CDR1 is SGHTA and CDR2 is FQGNSA in the germline V gene. CDR3 residues: CASSPYSSTDTQYF. The CDR3 nucleotides read TGTGCCAGCAGCCCTTACTCTAGCACAGATACGCAGTATTTT. The whole variable domain, remainder taken from reference TRBV7-2 and TRBJ2-3, is GAGVSQSPSNKVTEKGKDVELRCDPISGHTALYWYRQSLGQGLEFLIYFQGNSAPDKSGLPSDRFSAERTGGSVSTLTIQRTQQEDSAVYLCASSPYSSTDTQYFGPGTRLTVL.

V and J are TRBV5-8 and TRBJ1-1; maybe TRBD1 (6 bases). Germline values: CDR1 SGHTS, CDR2 YDEGEE. V was trimmed by 4 bases and J by 4 bases, leaving 11 bases between them. This CDR3 has 13 amino acids. As DNA, the CDR3 is TGTGCCAGCAGCCTACAGGGTGGCACTGAAGCTTTCTTT. Residues: CASSLQGGTEAFF.

The V gene is TRBV6-1, the J gene TRBJ2-7; D is undetermined. The length of the CDR3 is 12 residues. Trimming stripped 2 bases from V and 3 bases from J, with 5 bases between. Germline lookup yields CDR1 MNHNS and CDR2 SASEGT. The CDR3 loop reads CASSESHYEQYF. The CDR3 bases are TGTGCCAGCAGTGAATCCCACTACGAGCAGTACTTC.

V and J are TRBV2 and TRBJ2-7; 9 nucleotides align to TRBD2. V dropped 5 bases and J dropped 0; count of bases not matched to a gene: 2. The CDR3 totals 14 residues. CDR1 is SNHLY and CDR2 is FYNNEI in the germline V gene. CDR3 amino acids: CASSYSGSSYEQYF. The CDR3 DNA follows: TGTGCCAGCAGTTATAGCGGGAGCTCCTACGAGCAGTACTTC. The complete variable domain, with remaining parts taken from reference TRBV2 and TRBJ2-7, reads EPEVTQTPSHQVTQMGQEVILRCVPISNHLYFYWYRQILGQKVEFLVSFYNNEISEKSEIFDDQFSVERPDGSNFTLKIRSTKLEDSAMYFCASSYSGSSYEQYFGPGTRLTVT.

The chain has TRBV24-1 and TRBJ1-2; unclear D gene. In germline, CDR1 is KGHDR, CDR2 SFDVKD. Trimming shortened V by 5 bases and J by 4 bases, and 7 bases separated the two germline ends. The CDR3 totals 12 residues. CDR3 DNA: TGTGCCACCAGTGCGGAGGGCTATGGCTACACCTTC. Residues: CATSAEGYGYTF.

This clone occurred once. This chain uses TRBV4-3 with TRBJ1-2; no reliable D call. Germline V gene data show CDR1 as LGHNA and CDR2 as YSLEER. V lost 0 bases and J lost 3, with 11 bases in between. This CDR3 has 15 residues. The CDR3 region has the DNA TGCGCCAGCAGCCAAGATTGGAGGAGGGACTATGGCTACACCTTC. Translating it yields CASSQDWRRDYGYTF.